This entry lists 27 T cell receptor beta chains sequenced from one sample in a study of identical twins. TCRdb analysed the 5' RACE reads with MiXCR anew, one entry per CDR3 protein. Of 700,000 or so distinct CDR3 sequences in the sample, 8.5% to 9% are singletons; the top ten hold approximately 0.89%. In addition, the sample was reused for a study of yellow fever vaccine responses in identical twins.

The sample was PBMCs. The receptors stem from a woman aged 18-35 years in good health.

There are a few counts of this clonotype. The rearrangement uses TRBV11-2 and TRBJ2-2, with D maybe TRBD2 (7 bases). Germline V gene sequence: CDR1 SGHAT, CDR2 FQNNGV. The CDR3 is 16 amino acids. The germline V and J ends were trimmed by 6 bases and 0 bases, with 14 bases remaining between them. For the CDR3, the DNA is TGTGCCAGCAGGAAGGGGGGGAAAGCGAACACCGGGGAGCTGTTTTTT. This gives the protein CASRKGGKANTGELFF. The complete variable domain, with remaining parts taken from reference TRBV11-2 and TRBJ2-2, reads EAGVAQSPRYKIIEKRQSVAFWCNPISGHATLYWYQQILGQGPKLLIQFQNNGVVDDSQLPKDRFSAERLKGVDSTLKIQPAKLEDSAVYLCASRKGGKANTGELFFGEGSRLTVL.

As to this clonotype: At one end, the junction sequence differs from germline, possibly due to a read error. For the CDR3, the DNA is TGTGCTAGCAGCTCCTACAGGGTATCCTATAATTCACCCCTCCACTTT. Translating it yields CASSSYRVSYNSPLHF. V usage is TRBV7-7 and J usage is TRBJ1-6; tentatively, D is TRBD1 (6 bases). This CDR3 contains 16 residues. Germline V gene sequence: CDR1 SSHAT, CDR2 FNYEAQ (reference sequence). The complete variable domain, with remaining parts taken from reference TRBV7-7 and TRBJ1-6, reads GAGVSQSPRYKVTKRGQDVTLRCDPISSHATLYWYQQALGQGPEFLTYFNYEAQPDKSGLPSDRFSAERPEGSISTLTIQRTEQRDSAMYRCASSSYRVSYNSPLHFGNGTRLTVT.

This clonotype was found a few times. This chain links TRBV6-6 with TRBJ2-4; weak D call: TRBD1 (6 bases). The CDR3 totals 12 residues. Germline values: CDR1 MNHNY, CDR2 SVGAGI (reference sequence). The CDR3 region has the DNA TGTCGGGCAGGGGAGGCCAAAAACATTCAGTACTTC. Its protein product is CRAGEAKNIQYF.

This clonotype was observed a handful of times. This chain connects TRBV30 to TRBJ2-3; the D gene could be TRBD1 or TRBD2 (6 bases each). Germline V gene sequence: CDR1 GTSNPN, CDR2 SVGIG (reference sequence). The CDR3 runs to 14 residues. V lost 1 base and J lost 2, with 10 bases in between. The CDR3 reads CAWSGRGITDTQYF. Here the CDR3 DNA reads TGTGCCTGGAGTGGGAGGGGGATCACAGATACGCAGTATTTT. Combining the CDR3 with reference TRBV30 and TRBJ2-3 gives the whole variable domain SQTIHQWPATLVQPVGSPLSLECTVEGTSNPNLYWYRQAAGRGLQLLFYSVGIGQISSEVPQNLSASRPQDRQFILSSKKLLLSDSGFYLCAWSGRGITDTQYFGPGTRLTVL.

The V and J genes are TRBV7-9 and TRBJ2-7; possible D gene TRBD1, 6 bases. The CDR3 totals 14 residues. CDR1 and CDR2 (germline): SEHNR, FQNEAQ (reference sequence). Trimming pared 4 bases from V and 4 bases from J, leaving 14 bases between. CDR3 DNA: TGTGCCAGCAGCTCCCAGGTGGGACAATACGAGCAGTACTTC. It yields the protein CASSSQVGQYEQYF.

The chain employs TRBV28 and TRBJ2-7; 8 nucleotides line up with TRBD1. Trimming at V came to 5 bases and at J to 5 bases, leaving 8 bases not matched to a gene. CDR3 size: 14 residues. Germline values: CDR1 MDHEN, CDR2 SYDVKM. CDR3 loop: CASSPTGAGHEQYF. CDR3 coding DNA: TGTGCCAGCAGTCCGACAGGGGCAGGTCACGAGCAGTACTTC.

There are a few counts of this clonotype. The chain combines TRBV24-1 with TRBJ2-1, with D hard to call. Trimming took 5 bases from V and 0 from J, leaving 10 bases between them. Germline CDR1 is KGHDR and CDR2 is SFDVKD. This CDR3 has 15 amino acids. For the CDR3, the DNA is TGTGCCACCAGTGCTCGGGCGAACTCCTACAATGAGCAGTTCTTC. It encodes CATSARANSYNEQFF.

This chain uses TRBV7-9 with TRBJ1-4, with D unresolved. The germline CDR1 and CDR2 sequences are SEHNR and FQNEAQ (reference sequence). V gave up 4 bases and J gave up 6 bases, with 12 bases separating them. The CDR3 sequence is 14 residues long. The CDR3 sequence is CASSWQGHDEKLFF. The CDR3 DNA sequence: TGTGCCAGCAGCTGGCAAGGGCACGATGAAAAACTGTTTTTT.

This clonotype was detected only a few times. The J gene is TRBJ2-2, the V gene TRBV9; D unresolved. The germline V and J ends were trimmed by 0 bases and 0 bases, with 9 bases remaining between them. Germline CDR1 reads SGDLS; CDR2 reads YYNGEE. The CDR3 runs to 16 residues. The CDR3 here is CASSVGALANTGELFF. For the CDR3, the DNA is TGTGCCAGCAGCGTAGGAGCCCTCGCGAACACCGGGGAGCTGTTTTTT.

The rearrangement links TRBV7-2 to TRBJ2-1; 9 bases align to TRBD2. J gave up 3 bases and V 5 bases, and 8 bases lay outside the gene matches. Germline CDR1 reads SGHTA; CDR2 reads FQGNSA. The CDR3 has 16 residues. CDR3 in DNA: TGTGCCAGCAGCGCCTTGCTAGCGGGATTCTACAATGAGCAGTTCTTC. The encoded protein is CASSALLAGFYNEQFF.

This clonotype was picked up many times. The chain carries TRBV4-2 and TRBJ1-4; 7 nucleotides align to TRBD1. The CDR3 is 13 amino acids. From germline, CDR1 is LGHNA and CDR2 YNFKEQ. V was clipped by 2 bases and J by 7 bases; unmatched bases: 1. CDR3 protein: CASSQQGGEKLFF. The CDR3 DNA follows: TGTGCCAGCAGCCAACAGGGGGGTGAAAAACTGTTTTTT.

The chain uses TRBV18 and TRBJ1-1, with 7 bases matching TRBD1. The J segment lost 6 bases and the V segment lost 6 bases, leaving 4 bases of the junction unmatched. The CDR3 runs 12 residues. Germline CDR1 is KGHSH and CDR2 is LQKENI. The DNA of the CDR3 is TGTGCCAGCTCCGTTCAGGGGGCTGAAGCTTTCTTT. This encodes CASSVQGAEAFF.

The table lists this clonotype with a few counts. The gene calls are TRBV9 and TRBJ2-1; the match to TRBD2 covers 12 bases. The CDR3 covers 16 residues. Germline lookup yields CDR1 SGDLS and CDR2 YYNGEE. V lost 3 bases to trimming and J lost 3 bases; unmatched junction nucleotides: 4. The CDR3 region has the DNA TGTGCCAGCAGCGGACTAGCGGGGGCCTTCTACAATGAGCAGTTCTTC. Translation: CASSGLAGAFYNEQFF.

The rearrangement joins TRBV19 to TRBJ2-7; 10 nucleotides agree with TRBD1. Germline assignment: CDR1 LNHDA and CDR2 SQIVND (reference sequence). The J segment lost 3 bases and the V segment lost 1 base, leaving 9 bases of the junction unmatched. The CDR3 sequence is 17 residues long. This CDR3 reads CASSIGRKTGGSYEQYF. The CDR3 coding sequence is TGTGCCAGTAGTATAGGACGGAAGACAGGGGGCAGCTACGAGCAGTACTTC.

This clonotype was observed a few times. The rearrangement joins TRBV7-2 to TRBJ2-6, with D hard to call. The CDR3 has 15 residues. V was clipped by 1 base and J by 5 bases, with 9 bases between them. Germline V gives CDR1 SGHTA, CDR2 FQGNSA. CDR3 protein: CASSLETSRANVLTF. CDR3 DNA: TGTGCCAGCAGCTTAGAGACATCCCGGGCCAACGTCCTGACTTTC.

The J gene is TRBJ2-3, the V gene TRBV12-3 or TRBV12-4, with 7 nucleotides matching TRBD2. The CDR3 totals 16 residues. V shed 3 bases, J shed 1 base, and the junction held 7 bases outside the gene matches. CDR3 amino acids: CASSFDRGRGTDTQYF. The CDR3 DNA sequence: TGTGCCAGCAGTTTCGACCGCGGGAGAGGCACAGATACGCAGTATTTT.

The J gene is TRBJ2-1, the V gene TRBV20-1; 7 bases align to TRBD2. V shed 0 bases and J 3 bases; nucleotides not matched to a gene: 5. The CDR3 has 15 residues. Germline V CDR1 and CDR2: DFQATT, SNEGSKA (reference sequence). CDR3 bases: TGCAGTGCTAGAGAGGCTAGCGGTTTCTACAATGAGCAGTTCTTC. Protein: CSAREASGFYNEQFF.

The V gene is TRBV20-1, the J gene TRBJ2-5; 11 bases match TRBD2. The CDR3 extends over 14 amino acids. V gave up 6 bases and J gave up 1 base; unmatched junction bases: 4. The germline gives CDR1 DFQATT, CDR2 SNEGSKA (reference sequence). The CDR3, as DNA: TGCAGTGCCATAGCGGGAGGGCCCCAAGAGACCCAGTACTTC. Protein: CSAIAGGPQETQYF.

This clonotype turned up a few times. This sequence joins TRBV20-1 and TRBJ2-3; the D gene could be TRBD1 or TRBD2 (5 bases each). Germline CDR1 reads DFQATT; CDR2 reads SNEGSKA (reference sequence). CDR3 length equals 14 residues. The V end lost 4 bases, the J end lost 1 base, and 12 bases lay between the germline ends. The CDR3 DNA sequence: TGCAGTGCTAACTACAGAGGGGGCACAGATACGCAGTATTTT. This sequence encodes CSANYRGGTDTQYF.

The chain joins TRBV6-2 or TRBV6-3 to TRBJ1-1; D remains ambiguous. The V end was cut by 5 bases, the J end by 4 bases, with 11 bases between. The CDR3 has 13 residues. Germline CDR1 is MNHEY and CDR2 is SVGEGT. The CDR3 nucleotides read TGTGCCAGCAGTCTATTAATGGCCACTGAAGCTTTCTTT. It specifies CASSLLMATEAFF.

The J gene is TRBJ2-2, the V gene TRBV24-1; the D gene is possibly TRBD2 (7 bases). CDR3 length equals 13 residues. Germline V gene data show CDR1 as KGHDR and CDR2 as SFDVKD. Deletions cut 8 bases from V and 5 bases from J, with 11 bases between. CDR3 DNA sequence: TGTGCCACCATGGGGGGGCTGACCGGGGAGCTGTTTTTT. It encodes CATMGGLTGELFF.

In this sample, this clonotype turned up a few times. The chain carries TRBV29-1 and TRBJ1-2; 7 nucleotides line up with TRBD1. The CDR3 spans 12 residues. Germline assignment: CDR1 SQVTM and CDR2 ANQGSEA. The ends lost 7 bases at V and 3 bases at J; junction bases unmatched: 5. The CDR3 protein is CSARDSHYGYTF. The CDR3 nucleotides read TGCAGCGCCAGGGACAGTCACTATGGCTACACCTTC.

There are many counts of this clonotype. The chain joins TRBV11-1 to TRBJ2-1, with 10 bases fitting TRBD2. The J segment lost 7 bases and the V segment lost 3 bases, leaving 18 bases of the junction unmatched. Germline V gene lookup returns CDR1 SGHAT and CDR2 FQDESV (reference sequence). The CDR3 contains 19 residues. CDR3 sequence (DNA): TGTGCCAGCAGCTTCCAGCGGGGGGGCCTCCCGCATTCAAAAAATGAGCAGTTCTTC. Translation gives CASSFQRGGLPHSKNEQFF. The whole variable domain, filled in from reference TRBV11-1 and TRBJ2-1, reads EAEVAQSPRYKITEKSQAVAFWCDPISGHATLYWYRQILGQGPELLVQFQDESVVDDSQLPKDRFSAERLKGVDSTLKIQPAELGDSAMYLCASSFQRGGLPHSKNEQFFGPGTRLTVL.

This clonotype was detected ten times or more. The rearrangement uses TRBV4-2 and TRBJ1-1; a possible D gene is TRBD1 (5 bases). V was clipped by 6 bases and J by 2 bases, with 10 bases between them. There are 13 residues in the CDR3. The germline gives CDR1 LGHNA, CDR2 YNFKEQ. CDR3 DNA sequence: TGTGCCAGCAGTTGGGACCGAAACACTGAAGCTTTCTTT. The encoded protein is CASSWDRNTEAFF.

The chain recombines TRBV7-9 with TRBJ1-6; D uncertain. The CDR3 has 15 residues. Germline lookup yields CDR1 SEHNR and CDR2 FQNEAQ (reference sequence). V was trimmed by 5 bases and J by 7 bases, leaving 15 bases between them. The CDR3 nucleotides are TGTGCCAGCAGCGGTCGGACCGGCCTAAATTCACCCCTCCACTTT. As protein: CASSGRTGLNSPLHF.

The chain links TRBV10-3 to TRBJ2-1; 7 nucleotides match TRBD1. The ends lost 3 bases at V and 8 bases at J; junction bases unmatched: 4. CDR3 length: 13 residues. From germline, CDR1 is ENHRY and CDR2 SYGVKD. CDR3 DNA: TGTGCCATCAGTGAACAGGGGTACGATGAGCAGTTCTTC. It is translated as CAISEQGYDEQFF.

This clonotype has ten or more counts. The gene calls are TRBV20-1 and TRBJ2-7, with unresolved D. This CDR3 has 12 amino acids. Germline V gene data show CDR1 as DFQATT and CDR2 as SNEGSKA (reference sequence). Trimming took off 0 bases at V and 6 bases at J, with 9 bases between the two ends. CDR3 region: CSAREEPVEQYF. DNA of the CDR3: TGCAGTGCTAGAGAGGAACCGGTCGAGCAGTACTTC.